This TCR beta chain was captured by sequencing in a study of blood T cells in healthy people across ages. This clonotype has only a few counts. What it binds is unknown. Next came a second PCR, run for about 6 to 12 cycles, which used a sample-barcoded 5' primer along with a J-beta primer mix. TCRdb re-called the 5' RACE reads through MiXCR, storing one row per CDR3 protein. The repertoire includes roughly 1,800,000 distinct CDR3 sequences, 49% of them detected once, and around 2.1% sits in the top ten. Drawing of peripheral blood yielded 8.5 to 10 milliliters from each donor. The germline V gene has CDR1 DFQATT and CDR2 SNEGSKA (reference sequence). Unmatched junction bases numbered 4, after V lost 0 bases and J lost 3 bases. The CDR3 contains 15 residues. Points from the study as a whole: Observed TCR beta diversity showed a strong correlation with the percentage of naive T cells as measured by flow cytometry.

Specimen: blood. The source of this sequence is a woman aged 40 to 50 in good health. The V gene is TRBV20-1, the J gene TRBJ2-7, with 11 bases aligning to TRBD2. The chain's CDR3 is CSARDSSGGHYEQYF. The CDR3 DNA reads TGCAGTGCTAGAGACTCTAGCGGGGGGCACTACGAGCAGTACTTC.